The clone carrying this T cell receptor beta chain has ten or more counts. Its antigen remains unknown. In patients chosen for sequencing, flow cytometry had shown CD8+CD57+ cell expansion. Every patient presented with severe acquired aplastic anemia. Genomic DNA, the template, was used for profiling of the TCR beta VDJ and CDR3. From the reads, TCRdb called clonotypes with MiXCR, one entry per CDR3 protein. The sample lists 150,000 to 200,000 distinct CDR3 sequences; 40% to 55% were seen once. With 4 bases clipped from V and 6 bases from J, the junction kept 5 bases outside the gene matches. The CDR3 spans 14 residues. The germline gives CDR1 PRHDT, CDR2 FYEKMQ (reference sequence). The entry originates in a study of CD8+CD57+ T cells in acquired aplastic anemia. Whole-study context: Recorded DNA amounts for sorted CD4+ and CD8+ cells had an average of approximately 3 ug.

Study results and limitations: Patients had around 28 CD8+ CDR3 sequences in common with controls (the shared set).

The chain is built from TRBV13 and TRBJ1-3; 8 bases map to TRBD1. The TCR was taken from a human donor with aplastic anemia. The sample comprised sorted CD4+, CD8+, or CD8+CD57+ T cells (not recorded which) from PBMCs. CDR3 in DNA: TGTGCCAGCAGCTCCCCGACAGGGGCAAACACCATATATTTT. Its translation is CASSSPTGANTIYF.